This T cell receptor beta chain was recorded in a study of T cell clones after liver transplantation. Study information: Immunosuppression withdrawal was tried within 2 years after liver transplantation in this trial. Until 12-24 months post-transplant, subjects got standard immunosuppression and no induction.

CDR3 length: 15 residues. Germline V lookup: CDR1 SGHVS, CDR2 FQNEAQ. V lost 0 bases, J lost 7 bases, and 12 bases lay in between. Profiled with immunoSEQ multiplex PCR; TCRdb holds only in-frame clones, not every one. The sample holds around 77,000 clones; about four fifths are singletons and the top ten take approximately 0.8%. The chain carries TRBV7-8 and TRBJ1-4; D remains unclear. The sequenced sample was CD4+ T cells from blood, obtained 12 months after liver transplant. The clonotype originates from a human patient who received a liver transplant. Certain T cells may be donor cells from the graft. CDR3 sequence (DNA): TGTGCCAGCAGCTTAGCGGGCCGTAATAGTGAAAAACTGTTTTTT. This gives the protein CASSLAGRNSEKLFF.